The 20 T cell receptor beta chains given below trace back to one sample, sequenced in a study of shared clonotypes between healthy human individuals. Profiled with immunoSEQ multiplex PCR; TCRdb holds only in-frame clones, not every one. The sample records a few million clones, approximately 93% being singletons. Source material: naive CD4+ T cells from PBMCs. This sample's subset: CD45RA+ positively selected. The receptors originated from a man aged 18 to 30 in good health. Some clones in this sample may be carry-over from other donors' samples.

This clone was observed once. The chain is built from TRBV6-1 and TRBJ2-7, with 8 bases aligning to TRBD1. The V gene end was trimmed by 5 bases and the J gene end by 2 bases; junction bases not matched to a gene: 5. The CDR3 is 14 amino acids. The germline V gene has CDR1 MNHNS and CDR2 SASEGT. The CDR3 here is CASSPGGEAYEQYF. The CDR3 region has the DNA TGTGCCAGCAGTCCAGGGGGCGAAGCCTACGAGCAGTACTTC.

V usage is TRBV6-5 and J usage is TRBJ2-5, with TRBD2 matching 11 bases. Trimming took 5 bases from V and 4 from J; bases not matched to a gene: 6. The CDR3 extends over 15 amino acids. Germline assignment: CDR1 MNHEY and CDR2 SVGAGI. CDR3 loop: CASSGLAGGPETQYF. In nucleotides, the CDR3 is TGTGCCAGCAGTGGCTTAGCGGGAGGGCCAGAGACCCAGTACTTC.

CDR3 protein: CASSAYPGQGNTEAFF. As DNA, the CDR3 is TGTGCCAGCAGTGCTTATCCGGGACAGGGGAACACTGAAGCTTTCTTT. The chain carries TRBV25-1 and TRBJ1-1; TRBD1 matches at 9 bases. CDR1 and CDR2 from the germline V gene are MGHDK and SYGVNS. CDR3 size: 16 residues. V lost 4 bases, J lost 1 base, and 7 bases stayed unmatched.

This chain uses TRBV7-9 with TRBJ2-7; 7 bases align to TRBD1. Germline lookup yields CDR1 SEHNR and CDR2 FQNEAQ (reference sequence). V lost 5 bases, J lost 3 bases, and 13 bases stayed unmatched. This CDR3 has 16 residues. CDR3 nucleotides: TGTGCCAGCAGCCCTACGTTAGGGGGCGCGGACTACGAGCAGTACTTC. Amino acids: CASSPTLGGADYEQYF. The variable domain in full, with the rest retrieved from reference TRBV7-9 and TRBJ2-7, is DTGVSQNPRHKITKRGQNVTFRCDPISEHNRLYWYRQTLGQGPEFLTYFQNEAQLEKSRLLSDRFSAERPKGSFSTLEIQRTEQGDSAMYLCASSPTLGGADYEQYFGPGTRLTVT.

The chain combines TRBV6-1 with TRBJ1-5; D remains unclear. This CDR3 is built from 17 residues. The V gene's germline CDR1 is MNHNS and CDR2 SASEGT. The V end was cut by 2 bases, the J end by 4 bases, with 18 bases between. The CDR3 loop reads CASSESLPPQVNQPQHF. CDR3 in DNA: TGTGCCAGCAGTGAATCTCTGCCGCCTCAGGTGAATCAGCCCCAGCATTTT.

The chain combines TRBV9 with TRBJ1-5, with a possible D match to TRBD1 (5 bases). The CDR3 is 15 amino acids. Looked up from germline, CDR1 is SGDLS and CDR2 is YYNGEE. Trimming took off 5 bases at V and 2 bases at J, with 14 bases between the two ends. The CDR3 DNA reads TGTGCCAGCAGTGGGTGGGGGGTAGGCAATCAGCCCCAGCATTTT. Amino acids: CASSGWGVGNQPQHF. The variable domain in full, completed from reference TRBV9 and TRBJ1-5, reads DSGVTQTPKHLITATGQRVTLRCSPRSGDLSVYWYQQSLDQGLQFLIQYYNGEERAKGNILERFSAQQFPDLHSELNLSSLELGDSALYFCASSGWGVGNQPQHFGDGTRLSIL.

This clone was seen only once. The CDR3 sequence: CASSATVKVYEQYF. The CDR3 nucleotides read TGTGCCAGTAGTGCGACAGTTAAAGTATACGAGCAGTACTTC. The gene calls are TRBV19 and TRBJ2-7; the D gene is possibly TRBD1 (5 bases). V was pared by 5 bases and J by 4 bases, with 15 bases between. The germline V gene encodes CDR1 LNHDA and CDR2 SQIVND (reference sequence). This CDR3 has 14 residues.

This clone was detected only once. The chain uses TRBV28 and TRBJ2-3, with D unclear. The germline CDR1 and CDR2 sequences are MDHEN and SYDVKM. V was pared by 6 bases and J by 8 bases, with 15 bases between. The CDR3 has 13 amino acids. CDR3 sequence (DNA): TGTGCCAGCAGGGGGATACTCTGGGGTACGCAGTATTTT. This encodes CASRGILWGTQYF.

The CDR3 DNA sequence: TGCGCCAGCAGCTCCGGACAGGGAGGCCCCTACAATGAGCAGTTCTTC. Its translation is CASSSGQGGPYNEQFF. The rearrangement joins TRBV5-1 to TRBJ2-1; 8 nucleotides line up with TRBD1. The CDR3 length is 16 residues. Germline lookup yields CDR1 SGHRS and CDR2 YFSETQ. Trimming at V came to 3 bases and at J to 2 bases, leaving 7 bases not matched to a gene.

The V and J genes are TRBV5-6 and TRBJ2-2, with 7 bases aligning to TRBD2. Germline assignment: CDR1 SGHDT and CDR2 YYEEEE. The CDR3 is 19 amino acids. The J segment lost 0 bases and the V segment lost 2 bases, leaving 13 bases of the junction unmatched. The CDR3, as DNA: TGTGCCAGCAGCTTATGGCGGGAGCGGTATACCTCGAACACCGGGGAGCTGTTTTTT. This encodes CASSLWRERYTSNTGELFF.

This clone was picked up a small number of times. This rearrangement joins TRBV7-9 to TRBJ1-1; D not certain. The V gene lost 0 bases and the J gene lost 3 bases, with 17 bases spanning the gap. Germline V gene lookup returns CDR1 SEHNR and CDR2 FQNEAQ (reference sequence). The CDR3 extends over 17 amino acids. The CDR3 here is CASSLAGGLSRDTEAFF. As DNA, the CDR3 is TGTGCCAGCAGCTTAGCTGGAGGGTTAAGTCGGGACACTGAAGCTTTCTTT.

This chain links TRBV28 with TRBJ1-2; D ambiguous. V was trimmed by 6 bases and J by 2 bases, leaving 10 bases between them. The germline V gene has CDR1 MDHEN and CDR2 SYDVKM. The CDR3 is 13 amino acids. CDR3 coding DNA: TGTGCCAGCAGGGGTACGGTCAACTATGGCTACACCTTC. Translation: CASRGTVNYGYTF.

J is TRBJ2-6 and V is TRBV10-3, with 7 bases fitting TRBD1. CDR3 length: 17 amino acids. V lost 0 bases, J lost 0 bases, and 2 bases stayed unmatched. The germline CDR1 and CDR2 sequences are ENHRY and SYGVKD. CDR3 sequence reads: CAISESGQSSGANVLTF. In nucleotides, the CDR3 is TGTGCCATCAGTGAGTCGGGACAGAGCTCTGGGGCCAACGTCCTGACTTTC.

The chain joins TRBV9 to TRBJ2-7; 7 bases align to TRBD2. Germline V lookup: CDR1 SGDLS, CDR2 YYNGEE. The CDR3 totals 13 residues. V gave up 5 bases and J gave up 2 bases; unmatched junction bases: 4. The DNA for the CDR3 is TGTGCCAGCAGTGCGGGAGAACCCTACGAGCAGTACTTC. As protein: CASSAGEPYEQYF.

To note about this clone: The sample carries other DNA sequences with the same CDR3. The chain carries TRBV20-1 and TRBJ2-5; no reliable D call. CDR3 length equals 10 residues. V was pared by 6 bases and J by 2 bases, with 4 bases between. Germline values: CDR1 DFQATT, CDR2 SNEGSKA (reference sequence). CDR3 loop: CSAQQETQYF. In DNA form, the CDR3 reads TGCAGTGCCCAACAAGAGACCCAGTACTTC.

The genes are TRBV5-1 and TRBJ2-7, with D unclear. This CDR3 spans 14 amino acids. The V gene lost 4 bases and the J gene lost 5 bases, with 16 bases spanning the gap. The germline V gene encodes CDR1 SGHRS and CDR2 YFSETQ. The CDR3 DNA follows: TGCGCCAGCAGCCACGGTGACCCCGAGGACGAGCAGTACTTC. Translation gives CASSHGDPEDEQYF.

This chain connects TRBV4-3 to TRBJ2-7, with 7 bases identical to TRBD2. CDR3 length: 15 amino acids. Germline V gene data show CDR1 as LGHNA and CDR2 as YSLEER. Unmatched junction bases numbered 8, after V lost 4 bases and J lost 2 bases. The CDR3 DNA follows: TGCGCCAGCAGCCCAACGTCTAGCGGTCCCTACGAGCAGTACTTC. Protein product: CASSPTSSGPYEQYF.

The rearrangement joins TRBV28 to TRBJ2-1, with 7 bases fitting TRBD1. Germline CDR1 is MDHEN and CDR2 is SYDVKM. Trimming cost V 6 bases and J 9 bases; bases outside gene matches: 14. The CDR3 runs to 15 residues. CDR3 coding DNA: TGTGCCAGCAGCACAGAGGGACAGTTATACGGTGAGCAGTTCTTC. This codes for CASSTEGQLYGEQFF.

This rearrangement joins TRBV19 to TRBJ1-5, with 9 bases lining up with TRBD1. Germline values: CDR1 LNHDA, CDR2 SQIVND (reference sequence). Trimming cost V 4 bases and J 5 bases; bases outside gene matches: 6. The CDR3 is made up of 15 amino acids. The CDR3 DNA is TGTGCCAGTAGTAGTGGGACAGGGTCTTATCAGCCCCAGCATTTT. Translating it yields CASSSGTGSYQPQHF. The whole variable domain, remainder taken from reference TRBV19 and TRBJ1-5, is DGGITQSPKYLFRKEGQNVTLSCEQNLNHDAMYWYRQDPGQGLRLIYYSQIVNDFQKGDIAEGYSVSREKKESFPLTVTSAQKNPTAFYLCASSSGTGSYQPQHFGDGTRLSIL.

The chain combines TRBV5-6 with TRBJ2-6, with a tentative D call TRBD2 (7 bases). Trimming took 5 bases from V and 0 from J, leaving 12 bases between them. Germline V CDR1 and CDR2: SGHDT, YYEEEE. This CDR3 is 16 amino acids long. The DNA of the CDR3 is TGTGCCAGCAGAGGCGGGGGCCCCTCTGGGGCCAACGTCCTGACTTTC. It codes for CASRGGGPSGANVLTF.